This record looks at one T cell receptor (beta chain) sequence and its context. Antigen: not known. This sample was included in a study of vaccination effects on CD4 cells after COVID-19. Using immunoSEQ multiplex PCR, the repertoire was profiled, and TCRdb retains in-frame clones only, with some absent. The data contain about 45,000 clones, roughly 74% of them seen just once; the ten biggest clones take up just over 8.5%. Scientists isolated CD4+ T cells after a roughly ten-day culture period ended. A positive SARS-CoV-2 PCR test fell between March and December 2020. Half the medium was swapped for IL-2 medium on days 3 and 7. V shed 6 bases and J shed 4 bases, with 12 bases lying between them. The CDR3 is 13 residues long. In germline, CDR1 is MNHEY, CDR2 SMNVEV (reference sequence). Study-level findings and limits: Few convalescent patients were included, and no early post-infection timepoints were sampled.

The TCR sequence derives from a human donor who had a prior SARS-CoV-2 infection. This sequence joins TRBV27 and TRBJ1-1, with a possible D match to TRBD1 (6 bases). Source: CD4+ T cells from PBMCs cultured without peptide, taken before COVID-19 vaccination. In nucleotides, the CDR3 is TGTGCCAGCAGGACCACAGGGAGCACTGAAGCTTTCTTT. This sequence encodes CASRTTGSTEAFF.